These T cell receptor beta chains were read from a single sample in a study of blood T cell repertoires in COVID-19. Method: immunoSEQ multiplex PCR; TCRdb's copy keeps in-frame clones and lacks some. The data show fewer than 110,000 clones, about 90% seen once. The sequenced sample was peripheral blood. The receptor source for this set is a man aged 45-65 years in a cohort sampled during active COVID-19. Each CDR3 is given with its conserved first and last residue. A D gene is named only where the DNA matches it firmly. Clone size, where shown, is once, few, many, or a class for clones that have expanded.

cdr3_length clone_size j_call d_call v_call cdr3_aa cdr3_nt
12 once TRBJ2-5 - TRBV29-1 CSSQGRGETQYF TGCAGCAGCCAGGGGCGTGGGGAGACCCAGTACTTC
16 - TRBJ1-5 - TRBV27 CASGSAGGARNQPQHF TGTGCCAGCGGATCCGCTGGGGGGGCGCGGAATCAGCCCCAGCATTTT
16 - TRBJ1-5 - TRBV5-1 CASSLGTAGSSQPQHF TGCGCCAGCAGCTTGGGGACAGCAGGATCAAGTCAGCCCCAGCATTTT
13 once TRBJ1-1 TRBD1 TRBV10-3 CAIRRQGPTEAFF TGTGCCATCAGGCGACAGGGCCCCACTGAAGCTTTCTTT
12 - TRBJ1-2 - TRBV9 CASSGREDGYTF TGTGCCAGCAGCGGCAGGGAGGATGGCTACACCTTC
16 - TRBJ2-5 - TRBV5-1 CASSLLGLTYQETQYF TGCGCCAGCAGCTTGCTAGGACTAACGTACCAAGAGACCCAGTACTTC
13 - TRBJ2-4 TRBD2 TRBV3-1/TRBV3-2 CASFLAVKNIQYF TGTGCCTCTTTCCTAGCGGTCAAAAACATTCAGTACTTC
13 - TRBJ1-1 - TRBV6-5 CASSGDRNTEAFF TGTGCCAGCAGCGGAGACAGGAACACTGAAGCTTTCTTT
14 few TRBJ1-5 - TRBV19 CASRDQASGQPQHF TGTGCCAGTAGGGATCAGGCGTCGGGGCAGCCCCAGCATTTT
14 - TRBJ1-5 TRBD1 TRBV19 CASSHPDRTRPQHF TGTGCCAGTAGTCACCCGGACAGGACGCGGCCCCAGCATTTT
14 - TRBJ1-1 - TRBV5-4 CASREIQGPAEAFF TGTGCCAGCAGAGAGATACAGGGTCCGGCTGAAGCTTTCTTT
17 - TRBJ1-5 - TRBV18 CASSPPVSGANNQPQHF TGTGCCAGCTCACCACCAGTGTCAGGGGCTAACAATCAGCCCCAGCATTTT
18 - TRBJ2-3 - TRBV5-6 CASSLGGIGRGYTDTQYF TGTGCCAGCAGCTTGGGGGGAATTGGGCGGGGTTACACAGATACGCAGTATTTT
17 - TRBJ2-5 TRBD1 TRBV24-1 CATSDSGTGGAEETQYF TGTGCCACCAGTGATTCCGGGACAGGGGGTGCCGAGGAGACCCAGTACTTC
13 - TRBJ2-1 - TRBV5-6 CASSLLTRDEQFF TGTGCCAGCAGCCTCCTGACCCGGGATGAGCAGTTCTTC
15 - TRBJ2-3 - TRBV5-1 CASSLGGAYTDTQYF TGCGCCAGCAGCTTAGGGGGGGCATACACAGATACGCAGTATTTT
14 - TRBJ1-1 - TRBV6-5 CASSPPGANTEAFF TGTGCCAGCAGTCCCCCAGGGGCTAACACTGAAGCTTTCTTT
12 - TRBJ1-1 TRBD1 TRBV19 CASNLQGNGAFF TGTGCCAGCAACTTACAGGGGAATGGAGCTTTCTTT
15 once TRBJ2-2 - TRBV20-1 CSASPKFGIAGELFF TGCAGTGCTAGTCCCAAATTCGGTATCGCCGGGGAGCTGTTTTTT
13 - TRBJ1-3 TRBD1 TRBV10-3 CATDRGSGNTIYF TGTGCCACGGACAGGGGCTCTGGAAACACCATATATTTT
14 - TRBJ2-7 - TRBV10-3 CAISESAGSYEQYF TGTGCCATCAGTGAGTCGGCGGGGTCCTACGAGCAGTACTTC
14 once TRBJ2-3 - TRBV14 CASSQDWSADTQYF TGTGCCAGCAGCCAAGATTGGAGCGCAGATACGCAGTATTTT
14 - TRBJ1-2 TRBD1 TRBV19 CASSVDRGGYGYTF TGTGCCAGTAGTGTTGACAGGGGTGGGTATGGCTACACCTTC
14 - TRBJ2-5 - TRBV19 CASSLSHGQETQYF TGTGCCAGTAGTTTGTCCCACGGCCAAGAGACCCAGTACTTC
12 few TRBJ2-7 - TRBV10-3 CAISADTYEQYF TGTGCCATCAGTGCGGACACGTACGAGCAGTACTTC
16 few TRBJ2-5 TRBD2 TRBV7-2 CASSSLAGPEGETQYF TGTGCCAGCAGCTCCCTAGCGGGACCGGAGGGGGAGACCCAGTACTTC
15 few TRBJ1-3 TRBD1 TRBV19 CASTVRQGLGNTIYF TGTGCCAGTACCGTACGACAGGGCCTCGGAAACACCATATATTTT
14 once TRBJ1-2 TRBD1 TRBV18 CASSPGTGADGYTF TGTGCCAGCTCACCAGGGACAGGAGCAGATGGCTACACCTTC
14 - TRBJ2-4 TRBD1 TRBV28 CASSSSGQLNIQYF TGTGCCAGCAGTTCCTCGGGACAGCTAAACATTCAGTACTTC
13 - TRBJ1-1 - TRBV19 CASSTAGYTEAFF TGTGCCAGTAGTACGGCCGGGTACACTGAAGCTTTCTTT
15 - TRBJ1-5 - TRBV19 CASSLMGGANQPQHF TGTGCCAGTAGCCTGATGGGGGGGGCCAATCAGCCCCAGCATTTT
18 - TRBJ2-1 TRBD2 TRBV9 CASSVVGSGGSSYNEQFF TGTGCCAGCAGCGTAGTTGGTAGCGGGGGGAGCTCCTACAATGAGCAGTTCTTC
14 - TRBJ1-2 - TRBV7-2 CASSLSTRARGYTF TGTGCCAGCAGCCTCTCGACCAGGGCCCGCGGCTACACCTTC
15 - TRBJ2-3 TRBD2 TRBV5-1 CASSPSGTSTDTQYF TGCGCCAGCAGCCCTAGCGGAACTAGCACAGATACGCAGTATTTT
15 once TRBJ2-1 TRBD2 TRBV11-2 CASSLAGSGHNEQFF TGTGCCAGCAGCCTAGCGGGGTCAGGCCACAATGAGCAGTTCTTC
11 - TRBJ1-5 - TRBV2 CATGRNQPQHF TGTGCCACGGGGAGGAATCAGCCCCAGCATTTT
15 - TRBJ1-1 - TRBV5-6 CASSRGFLKNTEAFF TGTGCCAGCAGCCGGGGGTTTCTTAAGAACACTGAAGCTTTCTTT
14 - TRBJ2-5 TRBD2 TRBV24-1 CATSTPGGQETQYF TGTGCCACCTCTACCCCGGGAGGTCAAGAGACCCAGTACTTC
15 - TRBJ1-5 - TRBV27 CASSSTDGFQRPQHF TGTGCCAGCAGTTCAACCGACGGGTTTCAGCGGCCCCAGCATTTT
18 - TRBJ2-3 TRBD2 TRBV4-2 CASSQWSSGDRSTDTQYF TGTGCCAGCAGCCAGTGGTCTAGCGGGGACCGAAGCACAGATACGCAGTATTTT
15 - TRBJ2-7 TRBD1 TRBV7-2 CASSPSGTGLYEQYF TGTGCCAGCAGCCCGTCGGGGACAGGGCTTTACGAGCAGTACTTC
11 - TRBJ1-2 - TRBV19 CASSRDYGYTF TGTGCCAGTAGTCGCGACTATGGCTACACCTTC
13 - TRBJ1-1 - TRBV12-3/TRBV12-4 CASSFRQDAEAFF TGTGCCAGCAGTTTCCGACAGGACGCTGAAGCTTTCTTT
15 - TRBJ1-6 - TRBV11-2 CASSPRRVGDSPLHF TGTGCCAGCAGCCCGAGGAGGGTAGGAGATTCACCCCTCCACTTT
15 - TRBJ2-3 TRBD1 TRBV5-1 CASSSETGGADTQYF TGCGCCAGCAGCTCGGAGACAGGGGGGGCAGATACGCAGTATTTT
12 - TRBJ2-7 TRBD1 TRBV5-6 CASSRRDRPQYF TGTGCCAGCAGCAGACGGGACAGACCGCAGTACTTC
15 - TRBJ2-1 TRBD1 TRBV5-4 CASSRTSGGMDEQFF TGTGCCAGCAGCCGAACCTCAGGGGGCATGGATGAGCAGTTCTTC
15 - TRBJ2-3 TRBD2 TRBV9 CASAGSGGAGDTQYF TGTGCCAGCGCGGGATCGGGGGGAGCAGGGGATACGCAGTATTTT
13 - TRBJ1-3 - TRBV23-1 CAYTRTSGNTIYF TGCGCCTATACTAGGACCTCTGGAAACACCATATATTTT
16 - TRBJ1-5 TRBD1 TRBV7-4 CASSFGRGQINQPQHF TGTGCCAGCAGCTTTGGCAGGGGGCAGATCAATCAGCCCCAGCATTTT
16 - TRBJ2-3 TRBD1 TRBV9 CASSAADRASADTQYF TGTGCCAGCAGCGCCGCGGACAGGGCGTCTGCAGATACGCAGTATTTT
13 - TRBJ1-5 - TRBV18 CASSPDRNQPQHF TGTGCCAGCTCACCCGACAGGAATCAGCCCCAGCATTTT
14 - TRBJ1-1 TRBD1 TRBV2 CASMTGTRGTEAFF TGTGCCAGCATGACAGGGACGAGAGGCACTGAAGCTTTCTTT
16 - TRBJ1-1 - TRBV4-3 CASSQEPHSGVAEAFF TGCGCCAGCAGCCAAGAACCCCACTCGGGGGTCGCTGAAGCTTTCTTT